The 8 T cell receptor beta chains listed next were all sequenced from one sample in a study of blood T cell repertoires in COVID-19. Sequencing was performed with immunoSEQ multiplex PCR; in TCRdb, only in-frame clones are kept and a portion is missing. The profile shows more than 200,000 clones, about nine tenths of them singletons. Source material: PBMCs or T cells enriched from blood (not recorded which). The receptors shown here come from a young man in a cohort exposed to, infected with or recovered from COVID-19 (not recorded which).

The chain employs TRBV7-9 and TRBJ2-4, with TRBD1 matching 7 bases. The CDR3 covers 15 residues. The V gene's germline CDR1 is SEHNR and CDR2 FQNEAQ (reference sequence). With 1 base clipped from V and 5 bases from J, the junction kept 5 bases outside the gene matches. CDR3 sequence reads: CASSLVRDRENIQYF. CDR3 DNA sequence: TGTGCCAGCAGCTTAGTTCGGGACAGAGAAAACATTCAGTACTTC.

The count of this clone is one. The rearrangement joins TRBV28 to TRBJ2-7; a possible D gene is TRBD2 (5 bases). The CDR3 spans 15 residues. V was trimmed by 3 bases and J by 0 bases, leaving 12 bases between them. Per germline, CDR1 MDHEN and CDR2 SYDVKM. In nucleotides, the CDR3 is TGTGCCAGCAGTTTCCGGGGTGGTCTCTCCTACGAGCAGTACTTC. Its protein product is CASSFRGGLSYEQYF.

The rearrangement links TRBV27 to TRBJ2-1; D is possibly TRBD1 (6 bases). The V gene lost 3 bases and the J gene lost 8 bases, with 14 bases spanning the gap. Germline CDR1 and CDR2: MNHEY and SMNVEV (reference sequence). This CDR3 region has 14 residues. The CDR3 region is CASSFTGTYHEQFF. DNA for the CDR3: TGTGCCAGCAGTTTCACCGGGACATACCATGAGCAGTTCTTC.

V is TRBV6-5 and J is TRBJ2-5; D perhaps matches TRBD1 (5 bases). Trimming removed 5 bases at V and 4 bases at J, with 11 bases between. The CDR3 has 13 amino acids. CDR1 MNHEY and CDR2 SVGAGI come from the germline V gene. The CDR3 DNA reads TGTGCCAGCAGTCGTCTAAGGGGAGAGACCCAGTACTTC. Encoded protein: CASSRLRGETQYF.

This clone was found once. The chain combines TRBV3-1 (or the pseudogene TRBV3-2) with TRBJ1-1; D might be TRBD1 (6 bases). V shed 1 base and J shed 8 bases, with 17 bases lying between them. The CDR3 sequence is 15 residues long. Germline V gene lookup returns CDR1 LGHDT and CDR2 YNNKEL (reference sequence). The CDR3 here is CASSQASGAGGEAFF. The CDR3 bases are TGTGCCAGCAGCCAAGCTTCAGGGGCCGGAGGAGAAGCTTTCTTT.

As concerns this clone: Different DNA sequences within this sample yield the same CDR3. J is TRBJ1-3 and V is TRBV20-1, with D hard to call. Germline V gene lookup returns CDR1 DFQATT and CDR2 SNEGSKA (reference sequence). The germline V and J ends were trimmed by 3 bases and 2 bases, with 2 bases remaining between them. The CDR3 runs to 11 residues. CDR3 in amino acids: CSASAGNTIYF. As DNA, the CDR3 is TGCAGTGCTAGCGCTGGAAACACCATATATTTT.

The chain joins TRBV11-2 to TRBJ2-4; 7 nucleotides align to TRBD1. CDR1 and CDR2 (germline): SGHAT, FQNNGV. The ends lost 3 bases at V and 0 bases at J; junction bases unmatched: 2. The CDR3 sequence is 15 residues long. The CDR3 DNA sequence: TGTGCCAGCAGCTTCGGACAGGTAGCCAAAAACATTCAGTACTTC. Translation gives CASSFGQVAKNIQYF.

The chain uses TRBV7-2 and TRBJ1-3; 7 bases are shared with TRBD1. Germline CDR1 SGHTA, CDR2 FQGNSA. V was pared by 3 bases and J by 0 bases, with 5 bases of the junction left unmatched. CDR3 length: 16 amino acids. The chain's CDR3 is CASSFRQGGSGNTIYF. DNA for the CDR3: TGTGCCAGCAGCTTTCGACAGGGCGGCTCTGGAAACACCATATATTTT.